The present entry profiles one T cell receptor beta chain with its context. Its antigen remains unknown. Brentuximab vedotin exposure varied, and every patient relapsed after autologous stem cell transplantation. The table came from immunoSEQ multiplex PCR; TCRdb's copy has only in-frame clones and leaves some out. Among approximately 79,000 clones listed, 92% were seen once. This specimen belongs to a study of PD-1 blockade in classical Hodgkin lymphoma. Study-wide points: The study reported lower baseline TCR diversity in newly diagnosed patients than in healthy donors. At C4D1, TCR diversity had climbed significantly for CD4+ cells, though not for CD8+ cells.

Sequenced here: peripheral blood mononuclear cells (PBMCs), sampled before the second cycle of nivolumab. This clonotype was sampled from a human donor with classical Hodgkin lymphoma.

CDR3 sequence: CASQDNLGTEAFF. The CDR3 DNA reads as TGTGCCTCCCAGGACAACTTAGGCACTGAAGCTTTCTTT. The V and J genes are TRBV30 and TRBJ1-1, with D possibly matching TRBD1 (5 bases). The germline CDR1 and CDR2 sequences are GTSNPN and SVGIG (reference sequence). CDR3 length equals 13 residues. V was cut by 7 bases and J by 4 bases, with 16 bases left in between.